A single sample gave rise to the 25 T cell receptor beta chains below, sequenced in a study of breast tumors, draining lymph nodes, adjacent tissues. The lymph nodes were axillary draining lymph nodes from breast cancer patients. TCRdb used MiXCR to reprocess the multiplex PCR reads, holding one entry per CDR3 protein. The table lists roughly 130,000 distinct CDR3 sequences, about 20% of them singletons. The material sequenced was axillary lymph node tissue. The receptors shown here come from a female donor with breast cancer. Some clones in this sample may be carry-over from other donors' samples.

This clonotype came up many times. The CDR3 spells CASSPGTSGRRRNEQFF. CDR3 DNA: TGCGCCAGCAGCCCTGGGACTAGCGGGAGGCGCCGGAATGAGCAGTTCTTC. V is TRBV5-1 and J is TRBJ2-1; 15 nucleotides agree with TRBD2. The CDR3 contains 17 residues. V lost 4 bases and J lost 7; bases outside the gene matches: 9. Per germline, CDR1 SGHRS and CDR2 YFSETQ.

This chain joins TRBV14 and TRBJ2-1; TRBD2 agrees at 8 bases. The CDR3 has 18 amino acids. V was pared by 0 bases and J by 7 bases, with 14 bases of the junction left unmatched. In germline, CDR1 is SGHDN, CDR2 FVKESK. CDR3 sequence reads: CASSQDLGGLAGRNEQFF. In DNA, the CDR3 is TGTGCCAGCAGCCAAGATCTTGGAGGTCTAGCGGGCCGGAATGAGCAGTTCTTC. Using reference TRBV14 and TRBJ2-1 for the parts outside the CDR3, the full variable domain is EAGVTQFPSHSVIEKGQTVTLRCDPISGHDNLYWYRRVMGKEIKFLLHFVKESKQDESGMPNNRFLAERTGGTYSTLKVQPAELEDSGVYFCASSQDLGGLAGRNEQFFGPGTRLTVL.

This clonotype has ten or more counts. The chain combines TRBV7-6 with TRBJ2-5; a weak D match, TRBD2 (5 bases). This CDR3 is built from 14 residues. V was shortened by 4 bases and J by 4 bases, with 13 bases between the two germline ends. Germline V CDR1 and CDR2: SGHVS, FNYEAQ. The CDR3 sequence: CASSSPLGGETQYF. The CDR3 DNA reads TGTGCCAGCAGCTCCCCACTAGGAGGAGAGACCCAGTACTTC.

This clonotype was recorded many times. V usage is TRBV20-1 and J usage is TRBJ1-2; D is undetermined. The CDR3 sequence is 12 residues long. V was trimmed by 2 bases and J by 4 bases, leaving 8 bases between them. CDR1 and CDR2 from the germline V gene are DFQATT and SNEGSKA (reference sequence). The CDR3 loop reads CSARHNSYGYTF. The CDR3 coding sequence is TGCAGTGCTAGACACAATTCCTATGGCTACACCTTC.

This clonotype occurred many times. This chain connects TRBV27 to TRBJ1-6, with D unclear. This CDR3 is 16 amino acids long. The V end lost 4 bases, the J end lost 3 bases, and 13 bases lay between the germline ends. Germline V gives CDR1 MNHEY, CDR2 SMNVEV (reference sequence). The CDR3: CASSYLGGVYNSPLHF. The CDR3 bases are TGTGCCAGCAGTTACCTGGGCGGGGTCTATAATTCACCCCTCCACTTT.

Of note for this clonotype: A much larger clone differs from this one at a single base, so this may be a read error. The V and J genes are TRBV9 and TRBJ1-2; D might be TRBD1 (6 bases). Germline CDR1 and CDR2: SGDLS and YYNGEE. This CDR3 comprises 15 residues. DNA of the CDR3: TGTGCCAGCAGCGCCCGGGGACAAAATAACCATGGCTACACCTTC. Amino acid sequence: CASSARGQNNHGYTF.

The chain joins TRBV6-2 or TRBV6-3 to TRBJ2-2; a possible D gene is TRBD1 (6 bases). With 2 bases removed from V and 4 bases from J, the gap between germline ends came to 17 bases. The CDR3 runs 17 residues. Germline CDR1 is MNHEY and CDR2 is SVGEGT. The DNA of the CDR3 is TGTGCCAGCAGTTACCGTGGCGGACAGTACGTCACCGGGGAGCTGTTTTTT. Protein product: CASSYRGGQYVTGELFF.

The chain links TRBV28 to TRBJ1-5, with a possible D match to TRBD1 (6 bases). The V and J ends lost 8 bases and 3 bases respectively, with 20 bases between them. This CDR3 is built from 16 residues. CDR1 and CDR2 (germline): MDHEN, SYDVKM. In DNA form, the CDR3 reads TGTGCCAGCCGCCAATTCTTACAGGGTAACAATCAGCCCCAGCATTTT. This encodes CASRQFLQGNNQPQHF. Looking up the rest from reference TRBV28 and TRBJ1-5 gives the full variable domain: DVKVTQSSRYLVKRTGEKVFLECVQDMDHENMFWYRQDPGLGLRLIYFSYDVKMKEKGDIPEGYSVSREKKERFSLILESASTNQTSMYLCASRQFLQGNNQPQHFGDGTRLSIL.

This clonotype has only one observation. A read error may explain this, as a much larger clone is one base away. The V gene is TRBV18, the J gene TRBJ2-1; D gene unclear. Germline loops: CDR1 KGHSH, CDR2 LQKENI. This CDR3 is built from 12 residues. The CDR3 spells CTSSTLRNEQFF. Here the CDR3 DNA reads TGTACCAGCTCAACCCTACGGAATGAGCAGTTCTTC. Full variable domain (remainder filled in from reference TRBV18 and TRBJ2-1): NAGVMQNPRHLVRRRGQEARLRCSPMKGHSHVYWYRQLPEEGLKFMVYLQKENIIDESGMPKERFSAEFPKEGPSILRIQQVVRGDSAAYFCTSSTLRNEQFFGPGTRLTVL.

This clonotype was counted a single time. This may arise from a read error, as a much more abundant clone is one base away. This chain connects TRBV9 to TRBJ2-2, with 9 bases that match TRBD1. The V segment lost 0 bases and the J segment 7 bases; nucleotides outside the gene matches: 7. The germline gives CDR1 SGDLS, CDR2 YYNGEE. This CDR3 is built from 16 residues. The CDR3 reads CASSVADRGVFGELFF. The DNA for the CDR3 is TGTGCCAGCAGCGTAGCAGACAGGGGGGTGTTCGGGGAGCTGTTTTTT.

This clonotype was picked up one time. This could be a read error, since a much larger clone is one nucleotide away. The chain uses TRBV29-1 and TRBJ2-7; D might be TRBD1 (6 bases). The CDR3 has 12 amino acids. CDR1 SQVTM and CDR2 ANQGSEA come from the germline V gene. With 6 bases removed from V and 5 bases from J, the gap between germline ends came to 14 bases. The CDR3 loop is CSVRQGSHEQYF. The CDR3 DNA follows: TGCAGCGTCAGGCAGGGGTCCCACGAGCAGTACTTC.

As concerns this clonotype: A much larger clone sits a single nucleotide away, making a read error possible. This rearrangement joins TRBV5-5 to TRBJ2-3, with D perhaps TRBD2 (5 bases). V was shortened by 0 bases and J by 3 bases, with 11 bases between the two germline ends. The germline V gene encodes CDR1 SGHKS and CDR2 YYEKEE (reference sequence). There are 15 residues in the CDR3. The DNA of the CDR3 is TGTGCCAGCAGCTTGGGTAGCAGAGGGACAGATACGCAGTATTTT. The encoded protein is CASSLGSRGTDTQYF.

Notes on this clonotype: It may be a read error: a sequence one base away is much more abundant. CDR3 residues: CASSIRGLAGGKVLIIPGELLF. The CDR3 DNA follows: TGTGCCAGTAGTATAAGGGGGCTAGCGGGGGGGAAAGTTCTTATAATTCCCGGGGAGCTGCTTTTT. The chain employs TRBV19 and TRBJ2-2; TRBD2 matches 12 bases. The CDR3 is 22 amino acids. The germline gives CDR1 LNHDA, CDR2 SQIVND (reference sequence).

The V gene is TRBV28, the J gene TRBJ2-1, with 9 nucleotides matching TRBD1. The junction had 8 bases not matched to a gene; V was cut back by 5 bases and J by 0 bases. Germline CDR1 reads MDHEN; CDR2 reads SYDVKM. There are 17 residues in the CDR3. The CDR3 region is CASSHLVGQGSYNEQFF. The CDR3 DNA is TGTGCCAGCAGTCATCTCGTGGGACAGGGCTCCTACAATGAGCAGTTCTTC. Full variable domain (outside the CDR3, taken from reference TRBV28 and TRBJ2-1): DVKVTQSSRYLVKRTGEKVFLECVQDMDHENMFWYRQDPGLGLRLIYFSYDVKMKEKGDIPEGYSVSREKKERFSLILESASTNQTSMYLCASSHLVGQGSYNEQFFGPGTRLTVL.

This clonotype was found many times. The V call is TRBV20-1, the J call TRBJ1-5; TRBD1 matches 9 bases. The V gene's germline CDR1 is DFQATT and CDR2 SNEGSKA (reference sequence). Trimming at V came to 3 bases and at J to 2 bases, leaving 5 bases not matched to a gene. There are 15 residues in the CDR3. The CDR3 DNA sequence: TGCAGTGCTAGTCATCGGACAGGGGGCAATCAGCCCCAGCATTTT. Protein sequence: CSASHRTGGNQPQHF.

The chain combines TRBV4-2 with TRBJ2-3; 13 nucleotides agree with TRBD2. The CDR3 is made up of 18 amino acids. Germline CDR1 reads LGHNA; CDR2 reads YNFKEQ. V dropped 1 base and J dropped 1; count of bases not matched to a gene: 5. The CDR3 nucleotides read TGTGCCAGCAGCCAAGGACTAGCGGGGGGCGGGGGCACAGATACGCAGTATTTT. This encodes CASSQGLAGGGGTDTQYF.

About this clonotype itself: A much bigger clone sits one base away, suggesting this may be a read error. The chain has TRBV9 and TRBJ2-2; D remains ambiguous. Germline V gives CDR1 SGDLS, CDR2 YYNGEE. Trimming removed 4 bases at V and 5 bases at J, with 15 bases between. This CDR3 region has 15 residues. The CDR3 sequence: CASSPLGSSTGELFF. CDR3 coding DNA: TGTGCCAGCAGCCCCCTCGGCAGTTCTACCGGGGAGCTGTTTTTT.

This clonotype showed up many times. V is TRBV5-8 and J is TRBJ2-7; D is unclear. Germline-derived CDR1 and CDR2 are SGHTS and YDEGEE. The V gene lost 2 bases and the J gene lost 2 bases, with 11 bases spanning the gap. CDR3 length: 14 amino acids. CDR3 bases: TGTGCCAGCAGCTTTACTTCGGCTGCCTACGAGCAGTACTTC. Its translation is CASSFTSAAYEQYF.

This clonotype was counted ten times or more. The chain uses TRBV29-1 and TRBJ1-3; D is unresolved. There are 12 residues in the CDR3. From germline, CDR1 is SQVTM and CDR2 ANQGSEA. Trimming left V 4 bases short and J 0 bases short, with 4 bases between. The CDR3, as DNA: TGCAGCGTTGGACACTCTGGAAACACCATATATTTT. As protein: CSVGHSGNTIYF.

Turning to this clonotype: One base away lies a much larger clone, so this may be a sequencing read error. V and J are TRBV3-1 and TRBJ2-7; D is undetermined. V lost 3 bases, J lost 2 bases, and 5 bases lay in between. The CDR3 covers 12 residues. The germline V gene encodes CDR1 LGHDT and CDR2 YNNKEL (reference sequence). CDR3 region: CASSHTAYEQYF. In DNA form, the CDR3 reads TGTGCCAGCAGCCACACAGCCTACGAGCAGTACTTC.

This clonotype was counted at least ten times. V and J are TRBV4-1 and TRBJ2-1; D is uncertain. The germline CDR1 and CDR2 sequences are MGHRA and YSYEKL. The CDR3 totals 11 residues. V lost 1 base and J lost 8, with 3 bases in between. CDR3 in DNA: TGCGCCAGCAGCCAAGGAGATGAGCAGTTCTTC. Translating it yields CASSQGDEQFF.

This clonotype was recorded at least ten times. The CDR3 is CASSWDNGELFF. CDR3 coding DNA: TGTGCCAGCAGCTGGGATAACGGGGAGCTGTTTTTT. The gene calls are TRBV7-2 and TRBJ2-2; D gene ambiguous. V shed 4 bases and J shed 7 bases, with 7 bases lying between them. This CDR3 has 12 amino acids. Germline loops: CDR1 SGHTA, CDR2 FQGNSA.

This clonotype was seen repeatedly, ten times or more. The chain carries TRBV7-9 and TRBJ1-4; D is perhaps TRBD1 (6 bases). This CDR3 contains 13 residues. Between the trimmed V and J ends, which lost 8 bases and 8 bases, there was a span of 15 bases. CDR1 and CDR2 (germline): SEHNR, FQNEAQ (reference sequence). The CDR3 DNA sequence: TGTGCCAGCCGGGGCAGGGGAGAGGAAAAACTGTTTTTT. This gives the protein CASRGRGEEKLFF.

The count of this clonotype is one. It may be a read error: a sequence one base away is much more abundant. The chain links TRBV6-1 to TRBJ2-1; D might be TRBD2 (5 bases). V was shortened by 3 bases and J by 4 bases, with 13 bases between the two germline ends. Per germline, CDR1 MNHNS and CDR2 SASEGT. The CDR3 is 15 amino acids. The CDR3: CASSDVTRLYNEQFF. CDR3 DNA: TGTGCCAGCAGTGACGTGACTCGACTATACAATGAGCAGTTCTTC.

This clonotype was counted a few times. For the CDR3, the DNA is TGTGCCAGCACTTTGGGACAGCTAAGCTCTGGGGCCAACGTCCTGACTTTC. This gives the protein CASTLGQLSSGANVLTF. This chain joins TRBV9 and TRBJ2-6; 7 bases are a match to TRBD1. The CDR3 length is 17 residues. Germline V gene lookup returns CDR1 SGDLS and CDR2 YYNGEE. V shed 6 bases, J shed 0 bases, and the junction held 9 bases outside the gene matches. Variable domain in full (rest from reference TRBV9 and TRBJ2-6): DSGVTQTPKHLITATGQRVTLRCSPRSGDLSVYWYQQSLDQGLQFLIQYYNGEERAKGNILERFSAQQFPDLHSELNLSSLELGDSALYFCASTLGQLSSGANVLTFGAGSRLTVL.